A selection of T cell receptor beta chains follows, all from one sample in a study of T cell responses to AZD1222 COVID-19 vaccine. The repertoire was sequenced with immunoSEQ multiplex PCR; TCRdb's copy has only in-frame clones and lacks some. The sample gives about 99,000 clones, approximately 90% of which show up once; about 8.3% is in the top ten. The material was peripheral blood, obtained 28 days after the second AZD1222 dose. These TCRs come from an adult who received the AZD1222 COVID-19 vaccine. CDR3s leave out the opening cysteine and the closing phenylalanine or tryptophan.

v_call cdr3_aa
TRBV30 AWSANLLAGAGEQF
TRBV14 ASSQVKGDRDRAYSNQPQH
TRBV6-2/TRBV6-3 ASSIQGSGANVLT
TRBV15 ATSSGQGGEKLF
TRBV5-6 ASSFGANTEAF
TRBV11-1 ASSINPGLAGVEQY
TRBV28 ASSLKGTDTQY
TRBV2 ASSGEGSTEAF
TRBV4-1 ASSQALKETQY
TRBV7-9 ASSLSQQQETQY
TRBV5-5 ASSQIPNSPLH
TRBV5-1 ASSSRTGSYNEQF
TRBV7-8 ASSLWTSGGGELF
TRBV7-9 ASSPEGEASYST
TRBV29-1 SVRDNFNQPQH
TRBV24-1 ATSDPGTSGKRYNEQF
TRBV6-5 ASSSTEAGSWF
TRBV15 ATSPRGGVGNEQF
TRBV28 ASSSSGIYEQY
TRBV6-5 ASGQREGPGDTQY
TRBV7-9 ASSRGSFSYEQY
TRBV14 ASSPLVGRGFSYEQY
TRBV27 ASSLTGPNQPQH
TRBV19 ASSTRSDSRGTDTQY
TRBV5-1 ASSSDGSEKLF
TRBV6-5 ASSKSYNEQF
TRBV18 ASSPDRAANTIY
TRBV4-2 ASSFSAGTGDGETQY
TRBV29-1 SVGPGGNTEAF
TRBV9 ASSAPGVANTGELF
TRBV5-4 ASKAGGLSTDTQY
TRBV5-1 ASSGAPNTGELF
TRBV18 ASSPGTTRGNIQY
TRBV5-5 ASIFRGGTEAF
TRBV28 ASKDGGLYGYT
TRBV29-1 SVRVGPEQY
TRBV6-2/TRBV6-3 ASSRDGPHTLH
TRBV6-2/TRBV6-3 ASSLRDGMNTEAF
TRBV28 ASRAYGQATNEKLF
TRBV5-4 ASSSSNYGYT
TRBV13 ARRRGGIGDNEQF
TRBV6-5 ASSYNRGGHEKLF
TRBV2 ASSETGLHTEAF
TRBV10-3 AIREGSNEKLF
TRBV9 ASSVSGTFSYEQY
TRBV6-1 ASSDLRTADST
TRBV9 ASSVAPGGPENEQF
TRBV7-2 ASSFRQGNGYT
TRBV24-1 ATSAQGLGTGELF